This TCR beta chain was identified in a study of T-cell memory formation after mild COVID-19 (dated by TCRdb to the early 2020s). For the wider study: TCR sequence clusters from the two donors were largely donor specific. Longitudinal TCRalpha and TCRbeta repertoire sequencing tracked T-cell clones expanding and contracting after mild COVID-19 in a couple of donors. The cohort was made up of two young adult volunteers, one female and one male, who were previously healthy. The research as a whole found: Balanced CD4/CD8 phenotypes were observed for clones contracting from day 15 to 85, whereas a bias towards CD4+ was observed for a second wave of clones expanding from day 15 to 37. The study covered only a couple of mild cases, and larger cohorts including severe cases with pre-infection samples were considered necessary. Contracting CD4+ clones were found mainly in CM and EM memory subsets, while CD8+ clones were enriched in EMRA. Whether the second-wave clones peaking on day 37 were SARS-CoV-2 specific was not confirmed. Some responding clones were found in pre-infection memory, which suggests that pre-existing cross-reactive memory T cells took part in the SARS-CoV-2 response.

Relative to germline, V is missing 0 bases and J is missing 6 bases, with 6 bases of the junction outside any gene match. CDR1 and CDR2, per the germline V gene, are SQVTM and ANQGSEA. Its CDR3 holds 14 amino acids, cysteine through phenylalanine. Here the CDR3 DNA is all that survives: 42 bases in frame from base 1. The listed sequencing device is Illumina NovaSeq 6000. TCRalpha and TCRbeta cDNA libraries were built by 5'RACE with constant-segment primers, adding sample barcodes and unique molecular identifiers. Trizol reagent was used to extract RNA from every sample. Library amplification was performed in two PCR steps, and a second sample barcode and Illumina TruSeq adapters were introduced in the second step. Sequencing of libraries was performed on an Illumina NovaSeq with 2 x 150 bp paired-end reads. The study's processing was this. Reads were demultiplexed and collapsed into UMI-guided consensus sequences with migec v1.2.7. Using mixcr v2.1.11, UMI consensuses were aligned to TRA and TRB V and J templates and then assembled into clonotypes. Expanded or contracted clonotypes were those called significant by both edgeR and NoisET, with noise models trained on biological replicates. edgeR calls used a false discovery rate-adjusted p below 0.01 and a log2 fold-change threshold of 1. PCA with hierarchical clustering of max-normalized trajectories of the 1000 most abundant clonotypes was used as exploratory dynamics analysis. Separately sequenced CD4+ and CD8+ repertoires were used to assign the CD4 or CD8 phenotype of responding clones. TCRdb ran its own pipeline on the public reads, namely fastp trimming at Q25 and MiXCR clone calling, and kept in-frame beta chains. Records with the same CDR3 protein are collapsed into one entry carrying the most frequent genes and DNA. None of the V and J calls come from the authors' own analysis; TCRdb made them. This sample has 450,000 to 650,000 distinct CDR3 sequences in its table, and more than 15% of those were observed once. The ten largest make up about 12% of the sample.

Ficoll-Paque density gradient centrifugation was used to isolate PBMCs. This clonotype has more than one count but fewer than ten. Its antigen is currently not known. Qualities for individual bases were not recorded, and no much larger clone is one base off. This TCR derives from an adult woman who had mild COVID-19 (a few samples of this study predate the infection). The sample titles of this study are shuffled in the database, so cell type and time point are left out; the donor was told from shared clones. The sequence links TRBV29-1 to TRBJ1-1; a stretch of 8 junction bases matches TRBD1. The specimen sequenced was PBMCs or a T cell subset sorted from them (not recorded which). CDR3 protein: CSVEDTGGVPEAFF. The DNA is as follows: TGCAGCGTTGAAGACACAGGGGGGGTTCCTGAAGCTTTCTTT.